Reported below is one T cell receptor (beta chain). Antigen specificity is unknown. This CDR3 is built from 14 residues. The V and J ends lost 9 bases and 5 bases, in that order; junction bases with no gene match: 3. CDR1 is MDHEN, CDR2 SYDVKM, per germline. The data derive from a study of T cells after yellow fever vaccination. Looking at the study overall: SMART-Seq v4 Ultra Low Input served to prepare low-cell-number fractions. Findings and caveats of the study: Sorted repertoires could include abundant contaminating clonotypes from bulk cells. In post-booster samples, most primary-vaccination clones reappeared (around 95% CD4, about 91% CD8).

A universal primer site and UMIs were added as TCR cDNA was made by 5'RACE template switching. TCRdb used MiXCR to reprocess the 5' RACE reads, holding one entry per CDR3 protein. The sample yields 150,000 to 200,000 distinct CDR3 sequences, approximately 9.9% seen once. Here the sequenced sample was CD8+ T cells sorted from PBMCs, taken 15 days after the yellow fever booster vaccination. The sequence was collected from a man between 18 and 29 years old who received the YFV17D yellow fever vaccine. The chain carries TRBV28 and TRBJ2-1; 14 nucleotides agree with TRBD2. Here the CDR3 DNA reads TGTGCCAGTTTGGGACTAGCGGGGGACAATGAGCAGTTCTTC. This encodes CASLGLAGDNEQFF.